This passage covers 29 T cell receptor beta chains from one sample sequenced in a study of T cells in Graves' hyperthyroidism and ophthalmopathy. Authors of the study amplified TCR beta CDR3 regions from RNA transcripts. Carried out on the TCR CDR3, a first-round RT-PCR used the HTBI primer set. TCRdb fed the multiplex PCR reads into MiXCR, producing one record per CDR3 protein. The top ten hold roughly 10% of the sample, which has about 700,000 distinct CDR3 sequences, 14% seen once. The source material was blood. Every receptor here comes from a woman under 30 with Graves' hyperthyroidism.

This chain uses TRBV6-1 with TRBJ1-1; the D gene is possibly TRBD1 (6 bases). The CDR3 has 15 amino acids. Deletions cut 7 bases from V and 1 base from J, with 16 bases between. Per the germline V gene, CDR1 is MNHNS and CDR2 is SASEGT. CDR3 in amino acids: CASTRQAAQNTEAFF. CDR3 bases: TGTGCCAGCACCCGACAGGCCGCTCAGAACACTGAAGCTTTCTTT.

In this sample, this clonotype turned up a few times. This chain joins TRBV28 and TRBJ1-4, with 8 bases aligning to TRBD1. The CDR3 totals 16 residues. V trimming: 2 bases; J trimming: 6 bases; junction bases outside the gene matches: 8. Germline CDR1 is MDHEN and CDR2 is SYDVKM. This chain's CDR3 is CASSLRWTGLDEKLFF. CDR3 coding DNA: TGTGCCAGCAGTTTAAGGTGGACAGGGCTAGATGAAAAACTGTTTTTT.

This clonotype appeared many times. The chain couples TRBV3-1 to TRBJ2-7, with D perhaps matching TRBD2 (5 bases). Germline CDR1 is LGHDT and CDR2 is YNNKEL (reference sequence). The CDR3 consists of 14 residues. V lost 5 bases and J 5 bases, leaving 16 bases between the germline ends. CDR3 in amino acids: CASSSLGLGDEQYF. CDR3 nucleotides: TGTGCCAGCAGCTCCCTGGGCCTCGGGGACGAGCAGTACTTC.

The chain carries TRBV7-9 and TRBJ1-5; 7 bases match TRBD1. Germline CDR1 is SEHNR and CDR2 is FQNEAQ (reference sequence). This CDR3 has 13 residues. The V gene end was trimmed by 4 bases and the J gene end by 7 bases; junction bases not matched to a gene: 4. The CDR3, as DNA: TGTGCCAGCAGCTCTAACAGGGGACAGCCCCAGCATTTT. This translates into CASSSNRGQPQHF.

This rearrangement joins TRBV4-1 to TRBJ2-2, with 9 positions matching TRBD1. CDR1 is MGHRA, CDR2 YSYEKL, per germline. The CDR3 runs to 19 residues. V shed 2 bases and J 2 bases; nucleotides not matched to a gene: 12. The CDR3 DNA reads as TGCGCCAGCAGCCAAAGTTCACATCGGGACAGGGTTAACACCGGGGAGCTGTTTTTT. It encodes CASSQSSHRDRVNTGELFF.

This sequence joins TRBV4-2 and TRBJ1-5; D not certain. Per germline, CDR1 LGHNA and CDR2 YNFKEQ. V dropped 3 bases and J dropped 2 bases, with 14 bases sitting between them. This CDR3 spans 16 amino acids. As DNA, the CDR3 is TGTGCCAGCAGCCAGGAGGAATTAATAGGCAATCAGCCCCAGCATTTT. Its protein product is CASSQEELIGNQPQHF.

This clonotype was counted between two and nine times. J is TRBJ2-3 and V is TRBV7-9; 13 nucleotides line up with TRBD2. The germline V gene has CDR1 SEHNR and CDR2 FQNEAQ (reference sequence). The CDR3 is 19 residues long. J lost 2 bases, V lost 5 bases, and 13 bases had no gene match. The CDR3 protein is CASSLGLAGTLTITDTQYF. DNA of the CDR3: TGTGCCAGCAGCCTGGGACTAGCGGGGACCCTAACCATCACAGATACGCAGTATTTT. The full variable domain, completed using reference TRBV7-9 and TRBJ2-3, is DTGVSQNPRHKITKRGQNVTFRCDPISEHNRLYWYRQTLGQGPEFLTYFQNEAQLEKSRLLSDRFSAERPKGSFSTLEIQRTEQGDSAMYLCASSLGLAGTLTITDTQYFGPGTRLTVL.

This clonotype was detected many times. This chain uses TRBV28 with TRBJ2-1; no clear D. V lost 5 bases and J lost 7, with 9 bases in between. Germline CDR1 reads MDHEN; CDR2 reads SYDVKM. This CDR3 is 12 amino acids long. CDR3 region: CASSHQWNEQFF. CDR3 DNA sequence: TGTGCCAGCAGTCACCAGTGGAATGAGCAGTTCTTC. The variable domain in full, completed from reference TRBV28 and TRBJ2-1, reads DVKVTQSSRYLVKRTGEKVFLECVQDMDHENMFWYRQDPGLGLRLIYFSYDVKMKEKGDIPEGYSVSREKKERFSLILESASTNQTSMYLCASSHQWNEQFFGPGTRLTVL.

Here the CDR3 reads CASTWDTGELFF. The CDR3 DNA is TGCGCCAGCACCTGGGATACCGGGGAGCTGTTTTTT. The chain is built from TRBV5-1 and TRBJ2-2, with unresolved D. Trimming cost V 6 bases and J 5 bases, with 8 bases left between them. There are 12 residues in the CDR3. Germline V gene data show CDR1 as SGHRS and CDR2 as YFSETQ.

This clonotype was counted only a few times. The V gene is TRBV19, the J gene TRBJ1-1; D possibly corresponds to TRBD1 (5 bases). CDR3 size: 17 residues. Between the trimmed V and J ends, which lost 6 bases and 1 base, there was a span of 21 bases. Germline V lookup: CDR1 LNHDA, CDR2 SQIVND (reference sequence). The CDR3 region has the DNA TGTGCCAGTAGGCTGGGACTGCAGAAAAAACGGAACACTGAAGCTTTCTTT. It specifies CASRLGLQKKRNTEAFF.

Ten or more counts support this clonotype. The chain is built from TRBV15 and TRBJ2-5; D uncertain. The CDR3 runs 13 residues. Germline V gives CDR1 LNHNV, CDR2 YYDKDF (reference sequence). Trimming cost V 0 bases and J 3 bases, with 5 bases left between them. This CDR3 reads CATSRDPEETQYF. The CDR3 DNA is TGTGCCACCAGCAGAGATCCCGAAGAGACCCAGTACTTC. The entire variable domain, with the rest obtained from reference TRBV15 and TRBJ2-5, is as follows: DAMVIQNPRYQVTQFGKPVTLSCSQTLNHNVMYWYQQKSSQAPKLLFHYYDKDFNNEADTPDNFQSRRPNTSFCFLDIRSPGLGDTAMYLCATSRDPEETQYFGPGTRLLVL.

There are many counts of this clonotype. The chain combines TRBV29-1 with TRBJ2-3; D gene unclear. Trimming removed 3 bases from V and 2 bases from J, with 15 bases in between. The CDR3 runs 15 residues. Germline CDR1 is SQVTM and CDR2 is ANQGSEA. CDR3 residues: CSVDLFRENTDTQYF. The CDR3 coding sequence is TGCAGCGTTGACCTATTCCGAGAGAACACAGATACGCAGTATTTT.

This clonotype was seen repeatedly, ten times or more. The chain recombines TRBV5-1 with TRBJ2-1; 7 bases match TRBD2. With V trimmed by 4 bases and J by 2 bases, 9 bases remained unmatched. This CDR3 contains 16 residues. Germline V gene sequence: CDR1 SGHRS, CDR2 YFSETQ. CDR3 DNA sequence: TGCGCCAGCAGCCATGGCGCCGGGACTACCTACAATGAGCAGTTCTTC. This gives the protein CASSHGAGTTYNEQFF.

The chain carries TRBV4-3 and TRBJ1-1; 7 nucleotides match TRBD1. The CDR3 is made up of 15 amino acids. Germline V gene lookup returns CDR1 LGHNA and CDR2 YSLEER. The V segment lost 1 base and the J segment 2 bases; nucleotides outside the gene matches: 4. CDR3 in amino acids: CASSQGTGDNTEAFF. In DNA form, the CDR3 reads TGCGCCAGCAGCCAAGGAACAGGGGATAACACTGAAGCTTTCTTT.

Details on this clonotype: One junction end does not reproduce the germline sequence, and a read error may be involved. DNA for the CDR3: TGCGCCAGCACAGTCGGGGGACAGGGGGCGCGGGAGCAGCACTTC. This translates into CASTVGGQGAREQHF. The chain uses TRBV10-2 and TRBJ2-7; 12 bases match TRBD1. CDR1 WSHSY and CDR2 SAAADI come from the germline V gene. The CDR3 covers 15 residues.

This clonotype was detected ten times or more. V usage is TRBV5-4 and J usage is TRBJ2-5; tentatively, D is TRBD2 (6 bases). The V end was cut by 5 bases, the J end by 3 bases, with 14 bases between. This CDR3 spans 14 amino acids. CDR1 SGHNT and CDR2 YYREEE come from the germline V gene (reference sequence). CDR3 DNA: TGTGCCAGCAGAACCGGACTACCCAAAGAGACCCAGTACTTC. It specifies CASRTGLPKETQYF.

This clonotype was seen more than once but under ten times. V and J are TRBV27 and TRBJ1-1, with D possibly TRBD1 on 5 matching bases. Trimming shortened V by 3 bases and J by 1 base, and 9 bases separated the two germline ends. Germline CDR1 is MNHEY and CDR2 is SMNVEV (reference sequence). The CDR3 consists of 14 residues. The CDR3 loop is CASSFGAQNTEAFF. The CDR3 bases are TGTGCCAGCAGTTTCGGGGCCCAGAACACTGAAGCTTTCTTT.

This clonotype was observed at least ten times. This chain's CDR3 is CASPVRGVEDEQYF. DNA for the CDR3: TGCGCCAGCCCAGTGAGGGGGGTTGAGGACGAGCAGTACTTC. The chain carries TRBV5-1 and TRBJ2-7; possibly TRBD1 or TRBD2 for D (6 bases each). The CDR3 is 14 amino acids. The germline V gene encodes CDR1 SGHRS and CDR2 YFSETQ. The V end was cut by 7 bases, the J end by 5 bases, with 19 bases between.

In this sample, this clonotype turned up a few times. The chain is built from TRBV10-3 and TRBJ2-2; 10 nucleotides agree with TRBD1. Losses at the gene ends were 2 bases for V and 5 bases for J; bases not matched to a gene: 5. This CDR3 spans 16 amino acids. In germline, CDR1 is ENHRY, CDR2 SYGVKD. The CDR3 reads CAISEPGQGKTGELFF. The DNA for the CDR3 is TGTGCCATCAGTGAGCCGGGACAGGGGAAAACCGGGGAGCTGTTTTTT.

In its sample, this clonotype was seen many times. With a much larger clone just one base away, this may be a read error. The gene calls are TRBV27 and TRBJ2-7; the D gene is possibly TRBD2 (6 bases). This CDR3 spans 12 amino acids. Germline CDR1 is MNHEY and CDR2 is SMNVEV (reference sequence). With 6 bases removed from V and 3 bases from J, the gap between germline ends came to 9 bases. CDR3 region: CASSPDYYEQYF. The CDR3 nucleotides read TGTGCCAGCAGCCCGGACTACTACGAGCAGTACTTC.

In regard to this clonotype: A clone one base away is much larger, so this may be a read error. The gene calls are TRBV28 and TRBJ1-1; D is ambiguous. Germline CDR1 is MDHEN and CDR2 is SYDVKM. The CDR3 is made up of 14 amino acids. Trimming pared 7 bases from V and 0 bases from J, leaving 12 bases between. The CDR3: CASKGWSVNTEAFF. The DNA of the CDR3 is TGTGCCAGCAAGGGCTGGAGCGTGAACACTGAAGCTTTCTTT.

This clonotype appeared many times. The chain recombines TRBV5-6 with TRBJ2-3; 12 bases agree with TRBD2. This CDR3 is built from 16 residues. Germline V gene sequence: CDR1 SGHDT, CDR2 YYEEEE. J lost 8 bases, V lost 5 bases, and 12 bases had no gene match. CDR3 sequence: CASSLSGTSGQGTQYF. DNA for the CDR3: TGTGCCAGCAGTCTTTCCGGGACTAGCGGGCAGGGTACGCAGTATTTT.

The chain couples TRBV29-1 to TRBJ2-5, with D possibly TRBD2 on 6 matching bases. Trimming cost V 7 bases and J 1 base, with 19 bases left between them. Germline CDR1 reads SQVTM; CDR2 reads ANQGSEA. The CDR3 sequence is 15 residues long. The CDR3 region has the DNA TGCAGCGCTAGCGTTCATCCCGGGGTCCAAGAGACCCAGTACTTC. It specifies CSASVHPGVQETQYF.

The CDR3 DNA reads as TGTGCCAGCAGTGTTACAGGAGGAACTAATGAAAAACTGTTTTTT. It specifies CASSVTGGTNEKLFF. J is TRBJ1-4 and V is TRBV6-1; tentative D call: TRBD1 (5 bases). In germline, CDR1 is MNHNS, CDR2 SASEGT. This CDR3 spans 15 amino acids. V was cut by 4 bases and J by 1 base, with 10 bases left in between.

The rearrangement uses TRBV18 and TRBJ2-5; D is undetermined. This CDR3 spans 12 amino acids. Germline V lookup: CDR1 KGHSH, CDR2 LQKENI. Trimming shortened V by 0 bases and J by 5 bases, and 4 bases separated the two germline ends. The CDR3 coding sequence is TGTGCCAGCTCACCACCATGGGAGACCCAGTACTTC. This translates into CASSPPWETQYF.

This clonotype was detected only a few times. The V call is TRBV6-5, the J call TRBJ2-1; 13 bases match TRBD2. CDR1 and CDR2 (germline): MNHEY, SVGAGI. The CDR3 runs 17 residues. Trimming took 0 bases from V and 9 from J; bases not matched to a gene: 8. Here the CDR3 reads CASSYSEGLAGVSEQFF. The DNA for the CDR3 is TGTGCCAGCAGTTACTCCGAAGGACTAGCGGGAGTAAGTGAGCAGTTCTTC.

This clonotype turned up a few times. V and J are TRBV6-1 and TRBJ1-4; TRBD1 is a possible D gene (5 bases). The CDR3 sequence is 16 residues long. The ends were cut back, 5 bases at V and 0 bases at J, with 13 bases in the middle. CDR1 and CDR2 (germline): MNHNS, SASEGT. CDR3 nucleotides: TGTGCCAGCAGTTATTTCGGGACGGCAACTAATGAAAAACTGTTTTTT. It encodes CASSYFGTATNEKLFF.

This clonotype has at least ten counts. The chain recombines TRBV20-1 with TRBJ1-1, with a tentative D call TRBD1 (6 bases). Germline V gene data show CDR1 as DFQATT and CDR2 as SNEGSKA (reference sequence). V shed 3 bases and J shed 2 bases, with 13 bases lying between them. The CDR3 contains 14 residues. The CDR3 bases are TGCAGTGCTAGGGCGACAGGTCCTAACACTGAAGCTTTCTTT. This gives the protein CSARATGPNTEAFF.

Worth noting for this clonotype: Possible read error: a much larger clone is one base away. This chain connects TRBV15 to TRBJ2-1; 9 nucleotides line up with TRBD1. The CDR3 is 13 amino acids. Looked up from germline, CDR1 is LNHNV and CDR2 is YYDKDF (reference sequence). CDR3 sequence reads: CATKTGGRNGQFF. CDR3 in DNA: TGTGCCACTAAGACAGGGGGGCGCAATGGGCAGTTCTTC.